Listed below are T cell receptor beta chains from one sample, sequenced in a study of shared clonotypes between healthy human individuals. Sequencing was performed with immunoSEQ multiplex PCR; in TCRdb, only in-frame clones are kept and a portion is missing. The sample holds roughly 650,000 clones, about 95% seen once. The material sequenced was naive CD8+ T cells sorted from blood. These receptors all come from a woman in her 30s in good health. Each CDR3 is given with its conserved first and last residue. The D gene is left open where the match is weak. Some rows have no size entry. The others give once, few or many, or a class for an expanded clone.

-,TRBJ2-5,TRBD1,TRBV15,TGTGCCACCAGCAACAGGGGGGCCCTCCAAGAGACCCAGTACTTC,CATSNRGALQETQYF
-,TRBJ2-1,-,TRBV5-4,TGTGCCAGCAGGGGGGACAATGAGCAGTTCTTC,CASRGDNEQFF
-,TRBJ1-4,TRBD1,TRBV4-1,TGCGCCAGCAGCCAGAAGACAGGGAATGGAAAACTGTTTTTT,CASSQKTGNGKLFF
-,TRBJ2-1,-,TRBV2,TGTGCCAGCAGTGACAGGGCCTACAATGAGCAGTTCTTC,CASSDRAYNEQFF
-,TRBJ2-5,-,TRBV11-2,TGTGCCAGCAGCTTAACTGGAACGTCGGAGACCCAGTACTTC,CASSLTGTSETQYF
-,TRBJ1-2,TRBD1,TRBV5-1,TGCGCCAGCAGATCTACCGGGACAGGGATTAACTATGGCTACACCTTC,CASRSTGTGINYGYTF
-,TRBJ2-1,TRBD2,TRBV11-2,TGTGCCAGCAGCCTTGGACTAGCGGGAGGAGAGGGTTACAATGAGCAGTTCTTC,CASSLGLAGGEGYNEQFF
-,TRBJ2-7,-,TRBV28,TGTGCCAGCGGATCCCTCTGGGTCCCGGCGGACTCCTCGGGGGAGCAGTACTTC,CASGSLWVPADSSGEQYF
-,TRBJ1-1,TRBD1,TRBV6-6,TGTGCCAGCGGAGCAGGGGGTATCACTGAAGCTTTCTTT,CASGAGGITEAFF
-,TRBJ1-1,-,TRBV7-2,TGTGCCAGCAGCCCGGGACTTATGAACACTGAAGCTTTCTTT,CASSPGLMNTEAFF
-,TRBJ2-7,-,TRBV27,TGTGCCAGCAGTTCCAGGGTAAATCCCTACGAGCAGTACTTC,CASSSRVNPYEQYF
-,TRBJ1-4,TRBD1,TRBV28,TGTGCCAGCAGAGGGACAGACAATGAAAAACTGTTTTTT,CASRGTDNEKLFF
-,TRBJ2-7,-,TRBV28,TGTGCCAGCAGTTTTGCCCCAAGAGACTACGAGCAGTACTTC,CASSFAPRDYEQYF
-,TRBJ1-4,-,TRBV7-9,TGTGCCAGCAGCTTGGTACAGGACGAAAAACTGTTTTTT,CASSLVQDEKLFF
-,TRBJ2-3,-,TRBV11-2,TGTGCCAGCAGCTTAGTGATTCCTAGCGCATCTAGCACAGATACGCAGTATTTT,CASSLVIPSASSTDTQYF
-,TRBJ2-4,-,TRBV28,TGTGCCAGCAGCCCCGTCGAAGTAGCCAAAAACATTCAGTACTTC,CASSPVEVAKNIQYF
-,TRBJ2-7,TRBD2,TRBV27,TGTGCCAGCAGCCCCGGGACTAGCTCCTACGAGCAGTACTTC,CASSPGTSSYEQYF
-,TRBJ1-2,-,TRBV5-8,TGTGCCAGCTGTTATATTCATCCACGAAAGACCTATGGCTTC,CASCYIHPRKTYGF
-,TRBJ1-1,-,TRBV29-1,TGCAGCGTTGATTCCGGCACTGAAGCTTTCTTT,CSVDSGTEAFF
-,TRBJ2-3,TRBD2,TRBV28,TGTGCCAGCAGTTTAGGGGTCCAGCGGGAGACCCTCCCAGATACGCAGTATTTT,CASSLGVQRETLPDTQYF
-,TRBJ1-2,TRBD1,TRBV29-1,TGCAGCGTTGACGGCAGGGGGCAAGGCTACACCTTC,CSVDGRGQGYTF
-,TRBJ2-7,TRBD1,TRBV27,TGTGCCAGCAGTTACACCGGGACAGGAATTTACGAGCAGTACTTC,CASSYTGTGIYEQYF
-,TRBJ2-1,TRBD2,TRBV6-4,TGTGCCAGCAGTGACTCGGGGACTAGAAGTGAGCAGTTCTTC,CASSDSGTRSEQFF
-,TRBJ1-5,-,TRBV2,TGTGCCAGCAGTGGGATGACCCCTGACAGTTATAGCAATCAGCCCCAGCATTTT,CASSGMTPDSYSNQPQHF
-,TRBJ1-2,-,TRBV19,TGTGCCAGTAATCCGACAGAGAACTATGGCTACACCTTC,CASNPTENYGYTF
-,TRBJ1-1,TRBD1,TRBV6-1,TGTGCCAGCAGTGCGACAGGGCTGGGCACTGAAGCTTTCTTT,CASSATGLGTEAFF
-,TRBJ2-3,-,TRBV27,TGTGCCAGTGGGTCAGGGGGCACAGATACGCAGTATTTT,CASGSGGTDTQYF
once,TRBJ1-5,-,TRBV19,TGTGCCAGTAGTATCAACACCGGGCGGAATCAGCCCCAGCATTTT,CASSINTGRNQPQHF
-,TRBJ2-7,-,TRBV19,TGTGCCAGTAGGATCGGGAATATACAGATCACAACCTACGAGCAGTACTTC,CASRIGNIQITTYEQYF
-,TRBJ1-5,-,TRBV28,TGTGCCAGCAGTTTGATAGGGTCATACCAGCCCCAGCATTTT,CASSLIGSYQPQHF
-,TRBJ1-1,-,TRBV6-1,TGTGCCAGCAGTGACAGTGCTATCACTGAAGCTTTCTTT,CASSDSAITEAFF
-,TRBJ2-5,TRBD2,TRBV4-1,TGCGCCAGCAGCCAAGCAAGGGGTAGCGGGCGTGAAGAGACCCAGTACTTC,CASSQARGSGREETQYF
-,TRBJ2-1,-,TRBV7-8,TGTGCCAGCAGCACCCCGGGCCCCCGGGACAATGAGCAGTTCTTC,CASSTPGPRDNEQFF
-,TRBJ2-2,-,TRBV6-6,TGTGCCAGCAGACATCAAGTAACCGGGGAGCTGTTTTTT,CASRHQVTGELFF
-,TRBJ1-1,-,TRBV29-1,TGCAGCGCCGGGGCAGGATATACGCCTGAAGCTTTCTTT,CSAGAGYTPEAFF
-,TRBJ2-7,TRBD2,TRBV7-2,TGTGCCAGCAGCCTCTCGAGACTAGCGGACTACGAGCAGTACTTC,CASSLSRLADYEQYF
-,TRBJ1-2,TRBD1,TRBV4-2,TGTGCCAGCAGCCAACAGGGACAGTACTATGGCTACACCTTC,CASSQQGQYYGYTF
-,TRBJ1-5,-,TRBV29-1,TGCAGCGTTGGGGACGTTGGTCAGCCCCAGCATTTT,CSVGDVGQPQHF
-,TRBJ2-1,-,TRBV28,TGTGCCAGCAGTTTGGAGGGTCTCAATGAGCAGTTCTTC,CASSLEGLNEQFF
-,TRBJ2-1,-,TRBV27,TGTGCCAGCAGTTTAGGGACTCCCCCCCGGTACAATGAGCAGTTCTTC,CASSLGTPPRYNEQFF
-,TRBJ1-5,-,TRBV27,TGTGCCAGCAGTTTATCCGGGACCTGGTCGCCCCAGCATTTT,CASSLSGTWSPQHF
-,TRBJ2-1,-,TRBV7-9,TGTGCCAGCAGCTTGGGGAAGGCGCCGTACAATGAGCAGTTCTTC,CASSLGKAPYNEQFF
-,TRBJ2-7,TRBD1,TRBV28,TGTGCCAGCAGTTCCCTCCAGGGGGCGCCTCACGAGCAGTACTTC,CASSSLQGAPHEQYF
-,TRBJ2-3,TRBD1,TRBV7-9,TGTGCCAGCAGCCCCCCAGTGCAGGGGGCGTCGGATACGCAGTATTTT,CASSPPVQGASDTQYF
-,TRBJ2-7,TRBD1,TRBV29-1,TGCAGCGTGAGGACAGGGTTAAGAAACGAGCAGTACTTC,CSVRTGLRNEQYF
-,TRBJ1-4,-,TRBV16,TGTGCCAGCAGCCAATCAAGCCAGTATAATGAAAAACTGTTTTTT,CASSQSSQYNEKLFF